The present TCR beta chain was sequenced within a study of identical twins. The study, taken as a whole, reports: Models underpredicted monozygotic twin sharing of out-of-frame TCR alpha. Fewer insertions marked abundant cord blood beta clonotypes; young adult naive trended weakly, memory not at all.

This clonotype appeared a few times. What it binds is unknown. CDR1 and CDR2 (germline): DFQATT, SNEGSKA (reference sequence). This CDR3 is built from 14 residues. The V end was cut by 4 bases, the J end by 0 bases, with 13 bases between. TCRdb used MiXCR to reprocess the 5' RACE reads, holding one entry per CDR3 protein. The table shows hundreds of thousands of distinct CDR3 sequences, with around a sixth occurring only once. These data also formed part of another study, on T cells expressing NK-cell markers. That paper states: More than five donors showed dominant NKG2C+ clonotypes comprising about 1.0-7.5% of their CD8+ T cells. The CD3+CD56-NKG2C+ fraction of several donors was likewise dominated by these clonotypes.

The sequenced sample was PBMCs. The clonotype comes from a woman under 30 in good health. The chain recombines TRBV20-1 with TRBJ2-7; D remains ambiguous. The CDR3 reads CSATIDSYSYEQYF. As DNA, the CDR3 is TGCAGTGCTACTATTGACTCATACTCCTACGAGCAGTACTTC.